A selection of T cell receptor beta chains follows, all from one sample in a study of cytomegalovirus exposure and HLA in healthy donors. TCRdb keeps only in-frame clones here, not all; method: immunoSEQ multiplex PCR. Seen here are some 120,000 clones, 82% observed once, and the top ten hold 1.5%. The sample consisted of PBMCs. The receptors come from a woman aged 18-29 years in good health and CMV-seronegative. CDR3s include the opening cysteine and the closing phenylalanine or tryptophan. A D gene is named only where the DNA matches it firmly. The size field is filled for only some rows; it gives once, few, many or a size class.

D gene	clone size	V gene	J gene	CDR3 DNA	CDR3 protein
TRBD2	-	TRBV9	TRBJ2-7	TGTGCCAGCAGCGTAGGGGCGGGAGGGAACTCCTACGAGCAGTACTTC	CASSVGAGGNSYEQYF
TRBD2	-	TRBV2	TRBJ2-7	TGTGCCAGCACACCTAGCGGCTCCTACGAGCAGTACTTC	CASTPSGSYEQYF
TRBD2	-	TRBV6-1	TRBJ2-1	TGTGCCAGCAGTGAACGGCCGACTAGCGGGCTTCGCAATGAGCAGTTCTTC	CASSERPTSGLRNEQFF
TRBD1	few	TRBV7-9	TRBJ2-5	TGTGCCAGCAGCCCAAACATTGACAGGGCGGCCGAGACCCAGTACTTC	CASSPNIDRAAETQYF
TRBD2	-	TRBV7-9	TRBJ2-3	TGTGCCAGCAGCTTAGGGGGGGGGATCACAGATACGCAGTATTTT	CASSLGGGITDTQYF
-	-	TRBV18	TRBJ1-5	TGTGCCAGCTCACCTACCATGGGGGGGGGAGGTCAGCCCCAGCATTTT	CASSPTMGGGGQPQHF
-	-	TRBV7-6	TRBJ1-1	TGTGCCAGCAGCCCTAAGGACAGCCCATACACTGAAGCTTTCTTT	CASSPKDSPYTEAFF
-	-	TRBV5-1	TRBJ2-7	TGCGCCAGCAGCTCAGGGCGCGTTCCCTACGAGCAGTACTTC	CASSSGRVPYEQYF
TRBD2	-	TRBV6-5	TRBJ2-7	TGTGCCAGCAGTTACTCACTAGCGGGGGCCTACGAGCAGTACTTC	CASSYSLAGAYEQYF
-	-	TRBV10-3	TRBJ2-1	TGTGCCATCAGTAAAGGGGGTAAAGAGCAGTTCTTC	CAISKGGKEQFF
TRBD1	-	TRBV10-3	TRBJ1-2	TGTGCCATCAGACGACAGGGTAGTGACTATGGCTACACCTTC	CAIRRQGSDYGYTF
-	-	TRBV18	TRBJ1-5	TGTGCCAGCTCACTGCAGAGCAATCAGCCCCAGCATTTT	CASSLQSNQPQHF
TRBD1	-	TRBV29-1	TRBJ2-5	TGCAGCGACCTGGTGCGGACAGGGGGGAAGCAAGAGACCCAGTACTTC	CSDLVRTGGKQETQYF
-	-	TRBV5-1	TRBJ1-1	TGCGCCAGCAGCCGAAGGACAAGTATGAACACTGAAGCTTTCTTT	CASSRRTSMNTEAFF
-	-	TRBV5-6	TRBJ1-2	TGTGCCAGCAGCTCACCAGGTGCTACTAACTATGGCTACACCTTC	CASSSPGATNYGYTF
TRBD1	-	TRBV18	TRBJ1-1	TGTGCCAGCTCACCCCGGACAGGGCGGACCACTGAAGCTTTCTTT	CASSPRTGRTTEAFF
-	few	TRBV27	TRBJ1-2	TGTGCCAGCAGTTCAGGGCCCTCTGGCTACACCTTC	CASSSGPSGYTF
-	once	TRBV6-1	TRBJ1-5	TGTGCCAGCGTAGATGGAGGTTATAGCAATCAGCCCCAGCATTTT	CASVDGGYSNQPQHF
TRBD1	-	TRBV5-4	TRBJ1-2	TGTGCCAGCAGCTACGACAGGGAGTATGGCTACACCTTC	CASSYDREYGYTF
TRBD2	once	TRBV7-9	TRBJ2-7	TGTGCCAGCATGGGGGGGGTTGCGTCCTACGAGCAGTACTTC	CASMGGVASYEQYF
TRBD1	-	TRBV2	TRBJ1-1	TGTGCCAGCAGCGGACAGGGTCGCACTGAAGCTTTCTTT	CASSGQGRTEAFF
-	-	TRBV6-5	TRBJ1-6	TGTGCCAGCAGTTACTCCTATAATTCCCCCCTCCACTTT	CASSYSYNSPLHF
TRBD2	-	TRBV7-3	TRBJ2-6	TGTGCCAGCAGCTTAAAACCGGGCGGGGGGTTATCTGGGGCCAACGTCCTGACTTTC	CASSLKPGGGLSGANVLTF
TRBD2	few	TRBV6-1	TRBJ2-1	TGTGCCAGCAGTGAAGCCCACAGCGGGGTGTTCTATGAGCAGTTCTTC	CASSEAHSGVFYEQFF
-	-	TRBV19	TRBJ2-7	TGTGCCAGTAGGCCACGGGGTCTGGACGAGCAGTACTTC	CASRPRGLDEQYF
TRBD2	-	TRBV5-1	TRBJ2-3	TGCGCCAGCAGCTTGGCGGGAGGGCTAGATACGCAGTATTTT	CASSLAGGLDTQYF
-	-	TRBV12-2	TRBJ1-3	TGTGCAAGTCGCCCGACAGGGGGAAGAAACACCATATATTTT	CASRPTGGRNTIYF
-	-	TRBV19	TRBJ1-1	TGTGCCAGTAGTGAACAGGGTTTCACTGAAGCTTTCTTT	CASSEQGFTEAFF
-	-	TRBV19	TRBJ1-4	TGTGCCAGTAGCAGGGCAGCCATAGAAGAAAAACTGTTTTTT	CASSRAAIEEKLFF
TRBD1	-	TRBV5-6	TRBJ2-1	TGTGCCAGCAGCTTGAGGGGGCGCTTCAATGAGCAGTTCTTC	CASSLRGRFNEQFF
-	-	TRBV30	TRBJ1-1	TGTGCCTGGAGACGTACTGCAAACACTGAAGCTTTCTTT	CAWRRTANTEAFF
TRBD2	-	TRBV5-1	TRBJ2-3	TGCGCCAGCAGCCCTGGACTAGACGCAGATACGCAGTATTTT	CASSPGLDADTQYF
TRBD1	-	TRBV7-9	TRBJ2-2	TGTGCCAGCATCTCAACCGGAGAGGGAAAAGGGACAGGCACCGGGGAGCTGTTTTTT	CASISTGEGKGTGTGELFF
-	-	TRBV9	TRBJ2-7	TGTGCCAGCAGCGGGCCCGAGGGCTACGAGCAGTACTTC	CASSGPEGYEQYF
-	-	TRBV7-9	TRBJ1-2	TGTGCCAGCAGCCCCCGCGGGGGAGACCATGGCTACACCTTC	CASSPRGGDHGYTF
TRBD2	once	TRBV4-2	TRBJ2-1	TGTGCCAGCAGCCGCCGGACTAGCGGGGACCACAATGAGCAGTTCTTC	CASSRRTSGDHNEQFF
-	-	TRBV5-4	TRBJ1-2	TGTGCCAGCAGCTACTCCGACTGGGGGCCCACCTTC	CASSYSDWGPTF
TRBD1	-	TRBV18	TRBJ2-4	TGTGCCAGCACAGCCGGGACAGCGGACATTCAGTACTTC	CASTAGTADIQYF
-	once	TRBV5-6	TRBJ2-7	TGTGCCAGCAGCTTCGACAGGATCTCCTACGAGCAGTACTTC	CASSFDRISYEQYF
TRBD1	once	TRBV4-1	TRBJ1-5	TGCGCCAGCAGCCAAGATTTTGAAGGACAGGGGGCCTTTCAGCCCCAGCATTTT	CASSQDFEGQGAFQPQHF
-	-	TRBV11-1	TRBJ2-7	TGTGCCAGCAGCCGGGCCCGTTCGGGGTTGGGCGAGCAGTACTTC	CASSRARSGLGEQYF
-	-	TRBV2	TRBJ2-1	TGTGCCAGCAGTGGAGGAATGTACTACAATGAGCAGTTCTTC	CASSGGMYYNEQFF
-	-	TRBV13	TRBJ2-7	TGTGCCAGCAGCTTAGAGGGACACTACGAGCAGTACTTC	CASSLEGHYEQYF
TRBD1	-	TRBV7-9	TRBJ2-5	TGTGCCAGCAGCACTACAGGGGGCAGGACCCAGTACTTC	CASSTTGGRTQYF
TRBD2	-	TRBV30	TRBJ2-1	TGTGCCTGGAGTGTAGCGGGACTTCAGTACAATGAGCAGTTCTTC	CAWSVAGLQYNEQFF
-	-	TRBV5-5	TRBJ2-3	TGTGCCAGCAGCTGGGGGCGGGCGTTAGATACGCAGTATTTT	CASSWGRALDTQYF
TRBD1	-	TRBV11-2	TRBJ1-1	TGTGCCAGCAGCTTCCCGGGACAGTACACTGAAGCTTTCTTT	CASSFPGQYTEAFF
-	-	TRBV6-5	TRBJ1-1	TGTGCCAGCAGTTACTCGCCAGGGCCGAACACTGAAGCTTTCTTT	CASSYSPGPNTEAFF
-	once	TRBV9	TRBJ2-1	TGTGCCAGCAGCGTAGCTGAGGGTCATGAGCAGTTCTTC	CASSVAEGHEQFF
-	-	TRBV6-5	TRBJ1-1	TGTGCCAGCAGTTACTCGGGCAGTTCGAACACTGAAGCTTTCTTT	CASSYSGSSNTEAFF
TRBD2	few	TRBV6-5	TRBJ2-2	TGTGCCAGCAGTTACAGCGGGGGGGCCACCGGGGAGCTGTTTTTT	CASSYSGGATGELFF